This paragraph reports one TCR beta chain. The antigen is undetermined. The investigators amplified TCR beta CDR3 regions from RNA transcripts. The HTBI set primed first-round TCR CDR3 RT-PCR. TCRdb independently ran MiXCR on the multiplex PCR reads; one entry per CDR3 protein. This sample has hundreds of thousands of distinct CDR3 sequences, with 15% to 20% found just once. Trimming took off 0 bases at V and 5 bases at J, with 17 bases between the two ends. The CDR3 sequence is 16 residues long. Germline V lookup: CDR1 SGHRS, CDR2 YFSETQ. The entry originates in a study of T cells in Graves' hyperthyroidism and ophthalmopathy. Study-level results: Most thyroid-expanded clonotypes above 0.001 were also found in blood. A model built on 13 V-J features separated ophthalmopathy from stable hyperthyroidism.

Exclusion criteria comprised uncontrolled infection, other autoimmune disease, pregnancy or lactation. The chain uses TRBV5-1 and TRBJ2-5; TRBD2 is a possible D gene (5 bases). This TCR was sampled from a woman in her sixties or seventies with Graves' ophthalmopathy. The source material was blood. CDR3 amino acids: CASSLGPLRGKETQYF. DNA of the CDR3: TGCGCCAGCAGCTTGGGCCCTCTGAGAGGGAAGGAGACCCAGTACTTC.